This TCR beta chain was captured in a study of T cells in Graves' hyperthyroidism and ophthalmopathy. Study background: Blood from the periphery was taken at initial diagnosis, before any treatment.

This clonotype was detected only a few times. Its antigen is still unknown. V was pared by 3 bases and J by 9 bases, with 9 bases between. The CDR3 covers 12 residues. TCR beta CDR3 regions were amplified from RNA transcripts. The TCR CDR3 first-round RT-PCR relied on the HTBI primer set. One entry per CDR3 protein results from TCRdb running MiXCR on the multiplex PCR reads. The table shows 700,000 to 950,000 distinct CDR3 sequences, with 30% to 40% occurring only once. Fresh peripheral blood, about 9.9 ml, yielded the PBMCs. Overall study findings and caveats: Expanded thyroid clonotypes (above 0.001) were mostly also found in blood. Median prediction lead before ophthalmopathy onset was 6.5 months with the model.

V usage is TRBV12-3 or TRBV12-4 and J usage is TRBJ1-5; D may be TRBD1 (5 bases). The sample consisted of blood. This clonotype was obtained from a woman between 40 and 55 years old with Graves' hyperthyroidism. This chain's CDR3 is CASSLGGRPQHF. As DNA, the CDR3 is TGTGCCAGCAGTTTGGGGGGGAGGCCCCAGCATTTT.